This TCR beta chain was captured in a study of metastatic and nonmetastatic thyroid tumors. On the study more broadly: Repertoire data that came from the blood and tumor or nodule tissue of malignant and benign thyroid patients were compared. Study results and caveats: In both blood and tumor samples, TCR beta diversity was reported significantly higher for malignant than benign nodules.

Prior to thyroid surgery, none of the patients had received any treatment. This clone came up once. Antigen specificity is unknown. This CDR3 has 14 residues. V lost 4 bases and J 0 bases, leaving 10 bases between the germline ends. Per germline, CDR1 MGHRA and CDR2 YSYEKL. In the source study's methods: To classify distant metastasis in papillary thyroid cancer, a model was built from CDR3 differences across clinicopathological groups. TCRdb re-analyzed the PCR reads using MiXCR. The authors' filters were not applied to this entry. The table records 30,000 to 45,000 clones, roughly 27% of them present only once.

Input material: blood. This rearrangement joins TRBV4-1 to TRBJ2-7; D is ambiguous. The TCR comes from a female donor with papillary thyroid cancer or a benign thyroid nodule (not recorded which). Some clones in this sample may be carry-over from other donors' samples. The CDR3 sequence: CASSPARGSYEQYF. DNA for the CDR3: TGCGCCAGCAGCCCCGCCCGTGGCTCCTACGAGCAGTACTTC.